This T cell receptor beta chain was captured in a study of T-cell reconstitution after alpha-beta-depleted transplantation in children. Molecular barcoding with unique molecular identifiers was used for the TCRbeta library. TCRdb fed the PCR reads into MiXCR, producing one record per CDR3 protein. The table lists fewer than 550,000 distinct CDR3 sequences, over 9.5% of them singletons. This clonotype appeared many times. CDR3 length: 14 residues. The ends lost 4 bases at V and 5 bases at J; junction bases unmatched: 6. CDR1 and CDR2 from the germline V gene are LNHNV and YYDKDF (reference sequence). Specimen: PBMCs, collected before TCRalphabeta/CD19-depleted stem cell transplant. The receptor's source is a child under 10 years old with inherited bone marrow failure, due to receive a stem cell transplant. The chain is built from TRBV15 and TRBJ2-7, with TRBD2 identical over 9 bases. CDR3 nucleotides: TGTGCCACCAGCACTCTAGCGGGAAGCGACGAGCAGTACTTC. Translation: CATSTLAGSDEQYF. The complete variable domain, with remaining parts taken from reference TRBV15 and TRBJ2-7, reads DAMVIQNPRYQVTQFGKPVTLSCSQTLNHNVMYWYQQKSSQAPKLLFHYYDKDFNNEADTPDNFQSRRPNTSFCFLDIRSPGLGDTAMYLCATSTLAGSDEQYFGPGTRLTVT.